What follows describes a single T cell receptor (beta chain). These data are taken from a study of blood T cell repertoires in COVID-19. Study overall: PBMCs, B-cell-depleted T cells, or T cells were the source of the cDNA or gDNA that made up the material.

Grouping used clinical history reported by participants in a survey and questionnaire. Recovered Cohort 3 donors showed two negative PCRs, clearance, or symptom resolution. Trimming left V 4 bases short and J 0 bases short, with 10 bases between. CDR3 length equals 14 residues. The germline V gene encodes CDR1 SGHTA and CDR2 FQGNSA. The table came from immunoSEQ multiplex PCR; TCRdb's copy has only in-frame clones and leaves some out. Of 250,000 or so clones in the sample, roughly 84% are singletons; the top ten hold roughly 3.6%. The clonotype was recovered from a man aged 45-65 years who had recovered from COVID-19. V is TRBV7-2 and J is TRBJ2-7, with D possibly TRBD2 on 5 matching bases. Sequencing was performed on PBMCs or T cells enriched from blood (not recorded which). The CDR3 reads CASSSNRDSYEQYF. For the CDR3, the DNA is TGTGCCAGCAGCTCCAATCGGGACTCCTACGAGCAGTACTTC.